The rows below give T cell receptor beta chains drawn from one sample of a study of cytomegalovirus exposure and HLA in healthy donors. The assay was immunoSEQ multiplex PCR, and TCRdb's table has in-frame clones only and misses some. The data contain about 77,000 clones, 75% of them seen just once; the ten biggest clones take up less than 8%. The sequenced sample was PBMCs. These receptors came from a woman in her forties in good health and CMV-seronegative. CDR3s leave out the opening cysteine and the closing phenylalanine or tryptophan.

v_call: TRBV6-5
cdr3_aa: ASSSVANQPQH

v_call: TRBV6-1
cdr3_aa: ASNSDPYSNQPQH

v_call: TRBV10-3
cdr3_aa: AILRGDNEQF

v_call: TRBV27
cdr3_aa: ASSSFEAGGGETQY

v_call: TRBV11-3
cdr3_aa: ASSQGPGGRELF

v_call: TRBV5-3
cdr3_aa: ARSLGCVSGIHEQY

v_call: TRBV9
cdr3_aa: ASSVAGTGNPYEQY

v_call: TRBV5-1
cdr3_aa: ASSPRTGAGDEQY

v_call: TRBV2
cdr3_aa: ASSPNSGTATEAF

v_call: TRBV6-6
cdr3_aa: ASRPPDRGKTEAF

v_call: TRBV29-1
cdr3_aa: SVEGRANYGYT

v_call: TRBV10-3
cdr3_aa: AISGRAGQGAYEQY

v_call: TRBV4-2
cdr3_aa: ASSQSPTGDQPQH

v_call: TRBV5-1
cdr3_aa: ASSGTSGGEETQY

v_call: TRBV6-1
cdr3_aa: ASSGGQGAIAF

v_call: TRBV6-1
cdr3_aa: ASSEGGDSAVGYT

v_call: TRBV7-2
cdr3_aa: ASSLGQKQF

v_call: TRBV9
cdr3_aa: ASSAVTASAHRRNTGELF

v_call: TRBV10-1
cdr3_aa: ASSRLVTGELF

v_call: TRBV19
cdr3_aa: ASSFDSQASYEQY

v_call: TRBV5-4
cdr3_aa: ASSRGQGGNEKLF

v_call: TRBV5-8
cdr3_aa: ASSLVTDFNYGYT

v_call: TRBV6-1
cdr3_aa: ASQQGASTNEKLF

v_call: TRBV18
cdr3_aa: ASSRVFGGQSDQPQH

v_call: TRBV9
cdr3_aa: ASSVRGTGGYT

v_call: TRBV7-3
cdr3_aa: ASSPGTNYGYT

v_call: TRBV16
cdr3_aa: ASSPQGLNEKLF

v_call: TRBV5-6
cdr3_aa: ASSLAGDRARSRGREQY

v_call: TRBV9
cdr3_aa: ASSVELAGGPDEQY

v_call: TRBV5-4
cdr3_aa: ASSLLAGDGQETQY

v_call: TRBV7-2
cdr3_aa: ASSSAQGIQNTEAF

v_call: TRBV2
cdr3_aa: ASSEVAGDDEQY

v_call: TRBV5-1
cdr3_aa: ASGQDRSSYNEQF

v_call: TRBV6-5
cdr3_aa: ASSWQGGGYT

v_call: TRBV7-3
cdr3_aa: ASSQEGLYNEQF

v_call: TRBV6-5
cdr3_aa: ASSLGGRVVETQY

v_call: TRBV19
cdr3_aa: ASSRSGGGNHNEQF

v_call: TRBV7-2
cdr3_aa: ASSFSGSIYEQY

v_call: TRBV7-2
cdr3_aa: ASSPYTEAF

v_call: TRBV11-2
cdr3_aa: ASSPRGRGEKLF

v_call: TRBV25-1
cdr3_aa: ASKSRVGNTGELF

v_call: TRBV15
cdr3_aa: ATSRDFGSSYEQY

v_call: TRBV4-1
cdr3_aa: ASSQVDMGLSSYNEQF

v_call: TRBV7-3
cdr3_aa: ASSLSSGVSYNEQF

v_call: TRBV11-2
cdr3_aa: ASSLISSGGQYSYEQY

v_call: TRBV30
cdr3_aa: AWSGSSPYETQY

v_call: TRBV30
cdr3_aa: AWSVLAGGLGETQY

v_call: TRBV19
cdr3_aa: ASSHRAPESETQY

v_call: TRBV5-6
cdr3_aa: ASSLFSGGNWYEQY

v_call: TRBV6-1
cdr3_aa: ASRRTGGGTGELF

v_call: TRBV11-3
cdr3_aa: ASSKGTPISYEQY